This passage covers 6 T cell receptor beta chains from one sample sequenced in a study of CD8 T cells in Susac syndrome. Random-hexamer reverse transcription was applied to 0.5 to 1 ug RNA. TCRdb re-called the immunoSEQ multiplex PCR reads through MiXCR, storing one row per CDR3 protein. The table lists 170,000 or so distinct CDR3 sequences, approximately 95% of them singletons. Sequenced: CD4+ T cells from PBMCs. The receptor source for this set is a human donor with multiple sclerosis.

This rearrangement joins TRBV5-1 to TRBJ2-7, with D perhaps matching TRBD2 (5 bases). The CDR3 is 13 amino acids. V lost 3 bases and J 3 bases, leaving 10 bases between the germline ends. Per germline, CDR1 SGHRS and CDR2 YFSETQ. CDR3 nucleotide sequence: TGCGCCAGCAGCTCCACACTAGGCTACGAGCAGTACTTC. Translating it yields CASSSTLGYEQYF. The full variable domain, its missing parts supplied by reference TRBV5-1 and TRBJ2-7, is KAGVTQTPRYLIKTRGQQVTLSCSPISGHRSVSWYQQTPGQGLQFLFEYFSETQRNKGNFPGRFSGRQFSNSRSEMNVSTLELGDSALYLCASSSTLGYEQYFGPGTRLTVT.

The V and J genes are TRBV10-3 and TRBJ2-3; D remains ambiguous. Trimming removed 7 bases at V and 4 bases at J, with 18 bases between. The CDR3 covers 15 residues. CDR1 is ENHRY, CDR2 SYGVKD, per germline. CDR3 residues: CAITNNEQAPDTQYF. CDR3 sequence (DNA): TGTGCCATCACCAACAATGAGCAGGCACCAGATACGCAGTATTTT.

V usage is TRBV2 and J usage is TRBJ2-3; D is possibly TRBD1 (6 bases). V lost 5 bases to trimming and J lost 3 bases, with 12 bases between them. The germline CDR1 and CDR2 sequences are SNHLY and FYNNEI. CDR3 size: 14 residues. CDR3 sequence: CASSRRTETDTQYF. The CDR3 coding sequence is TGTGCCAGCAGTCGTCGGACAGAAACAGATACGCAGTATTTT.

V gene TRBV5-1 combines with J gene TRBJ2-1; the match to TRBD2 covers 13 bases. V was pared by 5 bases and J by 8 bases, with 4 bases of the junction left unmatched. Germline V gives CDR1 SGHRS, CDR2 YFSETQ. CDR3 length: 14 residues. The CDR3 coding sequence is TGCGCCAGCAGTGGACTAGCGGGAGCCTATGAGCAGTTCTTC. Protein product: CASSGLAGAYEQFF. Supplemented by reference TRBV5-1 and TRBJ2-1, the full variable domain reads KAGVTQTPRYLIKTRGQQVTLSCSPISGHRSVSWYQQTPGQGLQFLFEYFSETQRNKGNFPGRFSGRQFSNSRSEMNVSTLELGDSALYLCASSGLAGAYEQFFGPGTRLTVL.

V and J are TRBV5-4 and TRBJ2-6; the D is unclear. The CDR3 spans 15 residues. Per germline, CDR1 SGHNT and CDR2 YYREEE (reference sequence). V dropped 0 bases and J dropped 0 bases, with 4 bases sitting between them. The CDR3 region has the DNA TGTGCCAGCAGCTTGGCAAACTCTGGGGCCAACGTCCTGACTTTC. Translation gives CASSLANSGANVLTF.

This rearrangement joins TRBV11-1 to TRBJ2-7; no definite D call. V was trimmed by 7 bases and J by 5 bases, leaving 12 bases between them. From germline, CDR1 is SGHAT and CDR2 FQDESV (reference sequence). The CDR3 runs 12 residues. The CDR3 sequence is CASTTSGHEQYF. The CDR3 DNA is TGTGCCAGCACAACATCCGGGCACGAGCAGTACTTC. The complete variable domain, with remaining parts taken from reference TRBV11-1 and TRBJ2-7, reads EAEVAQSPRYKITEKSQAVAFWCDPISGHATLYWYRQILGQGPELLVQFQDESVVDDSQLPKDRFSAERLKGVDSTLKIQPAELGDSAMYLCASTTSGHEQYFGPGTRLTVT.